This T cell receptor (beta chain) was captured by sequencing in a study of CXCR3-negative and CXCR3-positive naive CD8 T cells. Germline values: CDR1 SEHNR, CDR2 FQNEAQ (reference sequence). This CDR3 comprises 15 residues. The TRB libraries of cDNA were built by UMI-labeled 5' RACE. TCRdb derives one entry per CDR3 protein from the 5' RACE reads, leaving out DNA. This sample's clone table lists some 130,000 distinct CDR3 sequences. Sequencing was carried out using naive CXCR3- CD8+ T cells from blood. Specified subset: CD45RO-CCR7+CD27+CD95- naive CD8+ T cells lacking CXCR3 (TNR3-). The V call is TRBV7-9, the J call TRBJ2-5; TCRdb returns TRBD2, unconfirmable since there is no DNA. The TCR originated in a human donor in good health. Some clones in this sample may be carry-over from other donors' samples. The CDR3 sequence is CASRSSGRAGETQYF.